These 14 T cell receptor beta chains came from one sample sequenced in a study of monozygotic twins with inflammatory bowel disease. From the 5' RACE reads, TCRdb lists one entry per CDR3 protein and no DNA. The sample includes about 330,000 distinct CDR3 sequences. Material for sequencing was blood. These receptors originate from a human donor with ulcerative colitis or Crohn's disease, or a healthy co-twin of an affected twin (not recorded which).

CDR3 residues: CASSLPTSGSYEQYF. The rearrangement joins TRBV14 to TRBJ2-7; TCRdb names TRBD2, which stays unverified in the absence of DNA. Germline-derived CDR1 and CDR2 are SGHDN and FVKESK. The CDR3 is 15 amino acids.

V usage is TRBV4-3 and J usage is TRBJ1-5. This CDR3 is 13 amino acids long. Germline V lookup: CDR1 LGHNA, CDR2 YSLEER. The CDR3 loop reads CASSQVRDQPQHF.

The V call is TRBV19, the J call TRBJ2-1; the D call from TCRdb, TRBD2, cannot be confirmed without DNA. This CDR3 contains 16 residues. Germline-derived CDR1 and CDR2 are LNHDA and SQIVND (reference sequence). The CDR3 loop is CASTTPGRFGEDEQFF.

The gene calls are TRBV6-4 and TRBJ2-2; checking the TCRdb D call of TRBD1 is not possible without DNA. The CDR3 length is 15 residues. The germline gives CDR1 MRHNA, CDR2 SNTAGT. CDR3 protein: CASSRDRVNTGELFF.

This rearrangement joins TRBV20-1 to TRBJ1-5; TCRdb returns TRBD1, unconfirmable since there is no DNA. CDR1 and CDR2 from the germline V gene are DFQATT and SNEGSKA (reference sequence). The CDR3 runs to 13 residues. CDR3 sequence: CSARTGAGQPQHF.

The CDR3 spells CASSLAASADTQYF. This chain joins TRBV7-2 and TRBJ2-3. CDR3 size: 14 residues. Germline CDR1 and CDR2: SGHTA and FQGNSA.

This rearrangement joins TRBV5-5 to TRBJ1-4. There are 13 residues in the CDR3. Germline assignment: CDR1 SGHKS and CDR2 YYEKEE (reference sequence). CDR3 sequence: CASSFPTNEKLFF.

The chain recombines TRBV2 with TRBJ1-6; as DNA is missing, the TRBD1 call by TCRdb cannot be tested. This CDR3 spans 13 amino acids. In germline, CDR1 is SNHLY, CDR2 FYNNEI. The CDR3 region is CASRMGQDLPLHF.

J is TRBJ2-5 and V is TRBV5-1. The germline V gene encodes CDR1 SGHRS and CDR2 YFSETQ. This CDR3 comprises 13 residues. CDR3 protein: CASSPDSRETQYF. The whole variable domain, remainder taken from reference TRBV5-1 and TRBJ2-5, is KAGVTQTPRYLIKTRGQQVTLSCSPISGHRSVSWYQQTPGQGLQFLFEYFSETQRNKGNFPGRFSGRQFSNSRSEMNVSTLELGDSALYLCASSPDSRETQYFGPGTRLLVL.

CDR3 protein: CASSQESITEAFF. V is TRBV14 and J is TRBJ1-1. The germline V gene has CDR1 SGHDN and CDR2 FVKESK. CDR3 length: 13 residues.

The CDR3 reads CASGSATPTGELFF. V is TRBV6-2 or TRBV6-3 and J is TRBJ2-2. The CDR3 sequence is 14 residues long. The V gene's germline CDR1 is MNHEY and CDR2 SVGEGT.

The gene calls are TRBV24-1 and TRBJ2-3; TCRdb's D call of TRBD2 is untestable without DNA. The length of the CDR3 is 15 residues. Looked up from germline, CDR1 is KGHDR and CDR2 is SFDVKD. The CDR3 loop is CATSLGGAGTDTQYF.

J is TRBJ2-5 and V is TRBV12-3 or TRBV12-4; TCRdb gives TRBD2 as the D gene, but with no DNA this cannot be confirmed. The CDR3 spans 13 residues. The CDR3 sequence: CASSLREAETQYF.

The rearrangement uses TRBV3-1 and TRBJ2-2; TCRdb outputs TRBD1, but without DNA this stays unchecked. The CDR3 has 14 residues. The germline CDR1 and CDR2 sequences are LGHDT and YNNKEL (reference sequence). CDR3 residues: CASSQGGGVGELFF. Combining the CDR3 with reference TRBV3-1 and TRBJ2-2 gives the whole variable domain DTAVSQTPKYLVTQMGNDKSIKCEQNLGHDTMYWYKQDSKKFLKIMFSYNNKELIINETVPNRFSPKSPDKAHLNLHINSLELGDSAVYFCASSQGGGVGELFFGEGSRLTVL.